These T cell receptor beta chains were read from a single sample in a study of cytomegalovirus exposure and HLA in healthy donors. The method was immunoSEQ multiplex PCR; TCRdb's version includes in-frame clones alone and lacks a portion of them. The sample table includes approximately 110,000 clones. Sequenced material: PBMCs. The receptors were sampled from a man aged 45-60 years in good health and CMV-seronegative. Both conserved end residues are part of each CDR3. D genes are given only for firm matches.

V,J,D,length,CDR3,DNA
TRBV19,TRBJ2-1,.,15,CASSHQGLGYNEQFF,TGTGCCAGTAGTCACCAGGGGCTCGGCTACAATGAGCAGTTCTTC
TRBV5-1,TRBJ1-6,.,15,CASSLETNEGSPLHF,TGCGCCAGCAGCCTGGAGACAAACGAGGGATCACCCCTCCACTTT
TRBV5-6,TRBJ2-1,TRBD2,14,CASRLAGGRSEQFF,TGTGCCAGCAGACTAGCGGGAGGGCGGAGTGAGCAGTTCTTC
TRBV12-5,TRBJ2-7,TRBD2,17,CASGLPSGTSGGSEQYF,TGTGCTAGTGGTTTGCCCTCAGGGACTAGCGGAGGAAGCGAGCAGTACTTC
TRBV25-1,TRBJ1-1,.,13,CASSELAAPEAFF,TGTGCCAGCAGTGAGTTAGCAGCCCCGGAAGCTTTCTTT
TRBV7-2,TRBJ1-3,.,15,CASSLEGLGGNTIYF,TGTGCCAGCAGCTTAGAGGGGTTAGGTGGAAACACCATATATTTT
TRBV5-4,TRBJ2-1,.,13,CASSVDSGNEQFF,TGTGCCAGCAGCGTAGACTCGGGGAATGAGCAGTTCTTC
TRBV10-3,TRBJ1-1,.,12,CAISPASGEAFF,TGTGCCATCAGCCCGGCCTCAGGGGAAGCTTTCTTT
TRBV7-9,TRBJ2-7,TRBD1,15,CASTLGTGSSYEQYF,TGTGCCAGCACCCTCGGGACAGGGAGTTCCTACGAGCAGTACTTC
TRBV7-8,TRBJ1-5,.,14,CASSLGTAGVPQHF,TGTGCCAGCAGCCTCGGGACGGCGGGAGTGCCCCAGCATTTT
TRBV20-1,TRBJ2-7,.,11,CSARWSYEQYF,TGCAGTGCTAGGTGGAGCTACGAGCAGTACTTC
TRBV6-1,TRBJ2-4,TRBD1,16,CASSEALGQAKNIQYF,TGTGCCAGCAGTGAAGCACTGGGACAGGCCAAAAACATTCAGTACTTC
TRBV2,TRBJ1-1,.,14,CASGQDGRSTEAFF,TGTGCCAGCGGACAAGACGGACGGAGCACTGAAGCTTTCTTT
TRBV7-9,TRBJ2-2,.,17,CASSPLGDRKNTGELFF,TGTGCCAGCAGCCCCCTAGGAGACAGAAAGAACACCGGGGAGCTGTTTTTT
TRBV9,TRBJ2-7,.,14,CASSGTGASYEQYF,TGTGCCAGCAGCGGAACGGGAGCCTCCTACGAGCAGTACTTC
TRBV19,TRBJ2-1,TRBD2,15,CASSISGSSYNEQFF,TGTGCCAGTAGTATTAGCGGGAGCTCCTACAATGAGCAGTTCTTC
TRBV6-1,TRBJ2-1,.,13,CASSVGHFYEQFF,TGTGCCAGCAGTGTGGGACACTTTTATGAGCAGTTCTTC